This passage covers 21 T cell receptor beta chains from one sample sequenced in a study of T cell responses to AZD1222 COVID-19 vaccine. Using immunoSEQ multiplex PCR, the repertoire was profiled, and TCRdb retains in-frame clones only, with some absent. Seen here are about 130,000 clones, about 91% observed once, and the top ten hold 1.5% to 2%. The sample here was peripheral blood, taken 28 days after the second AZD1222 dose. The receptors stem from an adult who received the AZD1222 COVID-19 vaccine.

A note on this clone: Sequence at one end of the junction differs from germline and may be a read error. The chain combines TRBV7-7 with TRBJ2-3; possible D gene TRBD2, 7 bases. This CDR3 contains 17 residues. CDR1 and CDR2 (germline): SSHAT, FNYEAQ (reference sequence). CDR3 loop: CASSLGLGGPSTDTQYF. In DNA form, the CDR3 reads TGTGCTAGCAGCTTGGGCCTCGGGGGGCCTAGCACAGATACGCAGTATTTT.

The chain recombines TRBV24-1 with TRBJ1-5, with no clear D. Looked up from germline, CDR1 is KGHDR and CDR2 is SFDVKD. This CDR3 spans 11 amino acids. V gave up 5 bases and J gave up 9 bases, with 7 bases separating them. The CDR3 nucleotides are TGTGCCACCAGTGGCCGTCGGCCCCAGCATTTT. The encoded protein is CATSGRRPQHF.

The chain has TRBV19 and TRBJ2-2; 9 bases line up with TRBD2. This CDR3 contains 15 residues. V lost 6 bases and J lost 4; bases outside the gene matches: 6. The V gene's germline CDR1 is LNHDA and CDR2 SQIVND (reference sequence). CDR3 in DNA: TGTGCCAGTAGGACAGCGGGGGGCAGCACCGGGGAGCTGTTTTTT. Encoded protein: CASRTAGGSTGELFF. Supplemented by reference TRBV19 and TRBJ2-2, the full variable domain reads DGGITQSPKYLFRKEGQNVTLSCEQNLNHDAMYWYRQDPGQGLRLIYYSQIVNDFQKGDIAEGYSVSREKKESFPLTVTSAQKNPTAFYLCASRTAGGSTGELFFGEGSRLTVL.

The chain recombines TRBV11-2 with TRBJ1-1; D remains unclear. CDR3 length equals 14 residues. With 5 bases removed from V and 0 bases from J, the gap between germline ends came to 10 bases. Germline loops: CDR1 SGHAT, CDR2 FQNNGV. Here the CDR3 reads CASSPSWLNTEAFF. CDR3 coding DNA: TGTGCCAGCAGCCCAAGCTGGCTGAACACTGAAGCTTTCTTT.

This clone turned up a few times. The CDR3 DNA reads as TGTGCCAGCAGCTCGAGGGGACAGGGCGGCACCGGGGAGCTGTTTTTT. This encodes CASSSRGQGGTGELFF. This chain uses TRBV11-3 with TRBJ2-2; 9 nucleotides match TRBD1. CDR1 and CDR2 (germline): SGHNT, YENEEA. After removal of 4 bases from V and 4 bases from J, the junction contained 7 bases not matched to a gene. The CDR3 runs 16 residues.

The chain couples TRBV9 to TRBJ2-1; D possibly corresponds to TRBD2 (6 bases). This CDR3 has 15 residues. The ends were cut back, 0 bases at V and 8 bases at J, with 15 bases in the middle. From germline, CDR1 is SGDLS and CDR2 YYNGEE. For the CDR3, the DNA is TGTGCCAGCAGCGTAGGGCTAGAGAGCGGGTATGAGCAGTTCTTC. This encodes CASSVGLESGYEQFF.

The V gene is TRBV11-2, the J gene TRBJ1-1, with 7 positions matching TRBD1. Germline V gene data show CDR1 as SGHAT and CDR2 as FQNNGV. Unmatched junction bases numbered 18, after V lost 4 bases and J lost 10 bases. The CDR3 extends over 16 amino acids. The CDR3 is CASSSLRGRTDVGAFF. DNA for the CDR3: TGTGCCAGCAGCTCTTTAAGGGGGCGGACCGATGTAGGAGCTTTCTTT.

The chain employs TRBV11-1 and TRBJ2-3, with no clear D. V was shortened by 2 bases and J by 1 base, with 7 bases between the two germline ends. The CDR3 is 14 residues long. In germline, CDR1 is SGHAT, CDR2 FQDESV (reference sequence). Here the CDR3 reads CASSLMPGTDTQYF. The CDR3 coding sequence is TGTGCCAGCAGCTTAATGCCGGGCACAGATACGCAGTATTTT.

The chain employs TRBV9 and TRBJ2-7; no clear D. Germline loops: CDR1 SGDLS, CDR2 YYNGEE. Trimming removed 4 bases at V and 2 bases at J, with 13 bases between. There are 14 residues in the CDR3. The CDR3 bases are TGTGCCAGCAGCCCCCAGTTCCCCCCCTACGAGCAGTACTTC. Amino acid sequence: CASSPQFPPYEQYF.

V gene TRBV7-8 combines with J gene TRBJ2-7, with D tentatively TRBD1 or TRBD2 (5 bases each). Deletions cut 0 bases from V and 2 bases from J, with 20 bases between. The CDR3 is 18 amino acids. Germline CDR1 is SGHVS and CDR2 is FQNEAQ. The CDR3 nucleotides read TGTGCCAGCAGCTTAGCCACGGGACCCAACCCCGGGGCCTACGAGCAGTACTTC. Translated, it gives CASSLATGPNPGAYEQYF. Drawing the rest from reference TRBV7-8 and TRBJ2-7, the complete variable domain is GAGVSQSPRYKVAKRGQDVALRCDPISGHVSLFWYQQALGQGPEFLTYFQNEAQLDKSGLPSDRFFAERPEGSVSTLKIQRTQQEDSAVYLCASSLATGPNPGAYEQYFGPGTRLTVT.

The sample holds one count of this clone. The V gene is TRBV6-6, the J gene TRBJ1-5; possible D gene TRBD1, 5 bases. Germline CDR1 MNHNY, CDR2 SVGAGI (reference sequence). This CDR3 is built from 13 residues. Trimming removed 5 bases from V and 4 bases from J, with 9 bases in between. CDR3: CASSTSGNQPQHF. CDR3 in DNA: TGTGCCAGCAGTACTTCAGGGAATCAGCCCCAGCATTTT.

The CDR3 protein is CASIRTSRRTEAFF. The CDR3 DNA follows: TGTGCCAGTATAAGGACATCCCGGCGGACTGAAGCTTTCTTT. The chain has TRBV19 and TRBJ1-1; D might be TRBD1 (5 bases). The germline V gene has CDR1 LNHDA and CDR2 SQIVND (reference sequence). The V end was cut by 7 bases, the J end by 5 bases, with 17 bases between. The CDR3 covers 14 residues.

J is TRBJ1-2 and V is TRBV19; TRBD1 matches 10 bases. CDR1 and CDR2 from the germline V gene are LNHDA and SQIVND (reference sequence). V lost 6 bases to trimming and J lost 4 bases; unmatched junction nucleotides: 5. This CDR3 is 14 amino acids long. The DNA of the CDR3 is TGTGCCAGTAGGGGGACAGGGGAGAGCTATGGCTACACCTTC. Its translation: CASRGTGESYGYTF. The full variable domain, completed using reference TRBV19 and TRBJ1-2, is DGGITQSPKYLFRKEGQNVTLSCEQNLNHDAMYWYRQDPGQGLRLIYYSQIVNDFQKGDIAEGYSVSREKKESFPLTVTSAQKNPTAFYLCASRGTGESYGYTFGSGTRLTVV.

The chain employs TRBV19 and TRBJ2-5; the match to TRBD2 covers 8 bases. Losses at the gene ends were 9 bases for V and 5 bases for J; bases not matched to a gene: 8. This CDR3 is built from 13 residues. Germline V CDR1 and CDR2: LNHDA, SQIVND (reference sequence). CDR3 amino acids: CASREGRGETQYF. As DNA, the CDR3 is TGTGCCAGCCGGGAGGGGAGAGGGGAGACCCAGTACTTC.

The V call is TRBV9, the J call TRBJ2-5, with TRBD1 matching over 10 bases. Germline V CDR1 and CDR2: SGDLS, YYNGEE. The CDR3 length is 15 residues. V was pared by 6 bases and J by 5 bases, with 10 bases of the junction left unmatched. The chain's CDR3 is CASTRTGQGRETQYF. DNA for the CDR3: TGTGCCAGCACCCGGACGGGACAGGGGAGGGAGACCCAGTACTTC. The full variable domain, completed using reference TRBV9 and TRBJ2-5, is DSGVTQTPKHLITATGQRVTLRCSPRSGDLSVYWYQQSLDQGLQFLIQYYNGEERAKGNILERFSAQQFPDLHSELNLSSLELGDSALYFCASTRTGQGRETQYFGPGTRLLVL.

V usage is TRBV7-3 and J usage is TRBJ2-1, with D possibly being TRBD2 (5 bases). This CDR3 is built from 12 residues. CDR1 is SGHTA, CDR2 FQGTGA, per germline. V gave up 5 bases and J gave up 14 bases, with 16 bases separating them. CDR3 residues: CASSQRMIGEFF. DNA of the CDR3: TGTGCCAGCAGCCAACGTATGATCGGGGAGTTCTTC.

The chain links TRBV5-1 to TRBJ1-3; D is perhaps TRBD1 (5 bases). CDR1 and CDR2 from the germline V gene are SGHRS and YFSETQ. The CDR3 length is 15 residues. Trimming shortened V by 4 bases and J by 3 bases, and 14 bases separated the two germline ends. The CDR3 protein is CASSRTRDVGNTIYF. Written as DNA, the CDR3 is TGCGCCAGCAGCCGGACTAGGGACGTTGGAAACACCATATATTTT.

CDR3 protein: CASSPRTGETNEKLFF. The CDR3 region has the DNA TGTGCCAGTAGTCCCCGAACAGGGGAGACTAATGAAAAACTGTTTTTT. The chain couples TRBV19 to TRBJ1-4; TRBD1 aligns across 7 bases. The CDR3 covers 16 residues. The V gene end was trimmed by 5 bases and the J gene end by 2 bases; junction bases not matched to a gene: 8. Germline CDR1 is LNHDA and CDR2 is SQIVND (reference sequence).

The chain combines TRBV6-6 with TRBJ2-3; no firm D call. This CDR3 is built from 12 residues. With 6 bases removed from V and 7 bases from J, the gap between germline ends came to 11 bases. Germline V gene sequence: CDR1 MNHNY, CDR2 SVGAGI (reference sequence). Written as DNA, the CDR3 is TGTGCCAGCAGCCCTCTGGCAAATACGCAGTATTTT. Residues: CASSPLANTQYF.

The genes are TRBV11-1 and TRBJ2-5; TRBD1 aligns across 7 bases. Germline V gives CDR1 SGHAT, CDR2 FQDESV (reference sequence). This CDR3 region has 13 residues. Germline trimming cut 5 bases from V and 5 bases from J; bases unmatched to any gene: 5. The CDR3 nucleotides are TGTGCCAGCAGCCTCGACAGGGCGGAGACCCAGTACTTC. It encodes CASSLDRAETQYF. Filled out from reference TRBV11-1 and TRBJ2-5, the complete variable domain reads EAEVAQSPRYKITEKSQAVAFWCDPISGHATLYWYRQILGQGPELLVQFQDESVVDDSQLPKDRFSAERLKGVDSTLKIQPAELGDSAMYLCASSLDRAETQYFGPGTRLLVL.

The chain joins TRBV4-1 to TRBJ2-3; D is undetermined. The V gene's germline CDR1 is MGHRA and CDR2 YSYEKL. V shed 0 bases and J shed 2 bases, with 18 bases lying between them. This CDR3 spans 18 amino acids. As DNA, the CDR3 is TGCGCCAGCAGCCAAGATCAGGTAGGCGGTTCCATCACAGATACGCAGTATTTT. Translated, it gives CASSQDQVGGSITDTQYF.